Each of the 9 T cell receptor beta chains below was sequenced from the same sample in a study of beta chain features in type 1 diabetes. These receptors have no known antigen. Findings of the study overall: A moderate, significant TCRB CDR3 shortening appeared in type 1 diabetes across four CD4+ subsets.

The whole isolated RNA underwent reverse transcription, so sequencing captured expressed TCRB transcripts. Some clones are missing from TCRdb's copy, which holds only in-frame ones; the method was immunoSEQ multiplex PCR. Among about 660,000 clones listed, over 12% were seen once. Material: naive CD4+ T cells from blood. Receptors originate from a man between 18 and 35 years old with type 1 diabetes.

The chain recombines TRBV6-5 with TRBJ2-7; D is possibly TRBD2 (5 bases). Germline CDR1 and CDR2: MNHEY and SVGAGI. The length of the CDR3 is 14 residues. V lost 4 bases to trimming and J lost 6 bases, with 16 bases between them. Here the CDR3 reads CASSLLGGLVEQYF. In DNA, the CDR3 is TGTGCCAGCAGTTTGTTGGGTGGACTTGTCGAGCAGTACTTC.

There are a few counts of this clone. V is TRBV5-1 and J is TRBJ2-3; no reliable D call. The CDR3 is made up of 14 amino acids. The V and J ends lost 6 bases and 6 bases respectively, with 17 bases between them. Germline CDR1 SGHRS, CDR2 YFSETQ. CDR3: CASNYDPRMDTQYF. The CDR3 DNA follows: TGCGCCAGCAATTACGACCCTAGGATGGATACGCAGTATTTT.

This clone was counted a few times. The chain is built from TRBV30 and TRBJ1-1; 7 bases fit TRBD1. With V trimmed by 3 bases and J by 10 bases, 5 bases remained unmatched. Germline CDR1 reads GTSNPN; CDR2 reads SVGIG (reference sequence). CDR3 length: 11 residues. DNA of the CDR3: TGTGCCTGGAGGCAAGGGGGCTTAGCTTTCTTT. It is translated as CAWRQGGLAFF.

The table lists this clone with a few counts. This chain joins TRBV5-1 and TRBJ2-5; weak D call: TRBD2 (5 bases). The CDR3 sequence is 13 residues long. Germline CDR1 SGHRS, CDR2 YFSETQ. V dropped 5 bases and J dropped 5 bases, with 13 bases sitting between them. The CDR3: CASRTPPGETQYF. The CDR3 DNA is TGCGCCAGCAGGACGCCGCCGGGGGAGACCCAGTACTTC.

The rearrangement uses TRBV5-4 and TRBJ1-2; D call uncertain. This CDR3 has 15 residues. Trimming removed 4 bases from V and 3 bases from J, with 16 bases in between. From germline, CDR1 is SGHNT and CDR2 YYREEE (reference sequence). CDR3 amino acids: CASSPTNWADYGYTF. CDR3 nucleotide sequence: TGTGCCAGCAGCCCCACCAACTGGGCGGACTATGGCTACACCTTC.

The chain has TRBV7-8 and TRBJ2-7; possible D gene TRBD2, 5 bases. The CDR3 is 16 residues long. Trimming shortened V by 0 bases and J by 2 bases, and 14 bases separated the two germline ends. Germline CDR1 reads SGHVS; CDR2 reads FQNEAQ. The CDR3 reads CASSLAVGESPYEQYF. DNA of the CDR3: TGTGCCAGCAGCTTAGCGGTCGGGGAGTCGCCCTACGAGCAGTACTTC.

This clone was counted between two and nine times. This rearrangement joins TRBV12-5 to TRBJ2-1; the match to TRBD2 covers 9 bases. V lost 5 bases, J lost 4 bases, and 6 bases stayed unmatched. Germline-derived CDR1 and CDR2 are LGHNT and FRNRAP. The CDR3 runs to 15 residues. The CDR3 loop reads CASGPKRGAYNEQFF. The DNA of the CDR3 is TGTGCTAGTGGTCCCAAGCGGGGGGCGTACAATGAGCAGTTCTTC. The complete variable domain, with remaining parts taken from reference TRBV12-5 and TRBJ2-1, reads DARVTQTPRHKVTEMGQEVTMRCQPILGHNTVFWYRQTMMQGLELLAYFRNRAPLDDSGMPKDRFSAEMPDATLATLKIQPSEPRDSAVYFCASGPKRGAYNEQFFGPGTRLTVL.

This clone was observed a few times. This chain connects TRBV30 to TRBJ1-2; 7 bases fit TRBD1. Germline CDR1 is GTSNPN and CDR2 is SVGIG (reference sequence). This CDR3 spans 12 amino acids. V dropped 1 base and J dropped 14; count of bases not matched to a gene: 10. As DNA, the CDR3 is TGTGCCTGGAGTGAAGGACAGGCCTGTTGTACCTTC. Translation gives CAWSEGQACCTF.

The chain joins TRBV30 to TRBJ1-5; D gene uncertain. The CDR3 extends over 12 amino acids. V lost 2 bases, J lost 4 bases, and 6 bases lay in between. Germline values: CDR1 GTSNPN, CDR2 SVGIG (reference sequence). CDR3 in DNA: TGTGCCTGGAGTTGGAGGAATCAGCCCCAGCATTTT. The encoded protein is CAWSWRNQPQHF.